These 12 T cell receptor beta chains were all obtained from the same sample, sequenced in a study of OX40 agonist ivuxolimab in advanced cancers. The protocol was immunoSEQ multiplex PCR, while the TCRdb copy is restricted to in-frame clones and leaves out a portion. The sample has 65,000 to 75,000 clones, roughly four fifths seen once. The sequencing here drew on CD4+ or CD8+ T cells sorted from blood, taken in a trial of the OX40 agonist ivuxolimab. The receptors were sampled from an adult with an advanced solid tumor such as melanoma, head and neck, liver or kidney cancer.

This clone was found once. The chain is built from TRBV19 and TRBJ1-6; 7 nucleotides agree with TRBD1. The J segment lost 7 bases and the V segment lost 6 bases, leaving 6 bases of the junction unmatched. This CDR3 is 14 amino acids long. The germline CDR1 and CDR2 sequences are LNHDA and SQIVND (reference sequence). The CDR3 region is CASSTTGSNSPLHF. The CDR3 DNA reads as TGTGCCAGTAGCACGACAGGGTCCAATTCACCCCTCCACTTT.

This clone was observed a single time. The genes are TRBV7-9 and TRBJ1-1; the D gene is possibly TRBD1 (6 bases). The CDR3 covers 13 residues. Trimming pared 1 base from V and 7 bases from J, leaving 10 bases between. Looked up from germline, CDR1 is SEHNR and CDR2 is FQNEAQ (reference sequence). The CDR3 is CASSLDREYEAFF. The CDR3 DNA is TGTGCCAGCAGCTTAGACAGGGAGTATGAAGCTTTCTTT. Supplemented by reference TRBV7-9 and TRBJ1-1, the full variable domain reads DTGVSQNPRHKITKRGQNVTFRCDPISEHNRLYWYRQTLGQGPEFLTYFQNEAQLEKSRLLSDRFSAERPKGSFSTLEIQRTEQGDSAMYLCASSLDREYEAFFGQGTRLTVV.

This chain connects TRBV5-1 to TRBJ2-5, with D tentatively TRBD2 (5 bases). Trimming took 3 bases from V and 0 from J, leaving 6 bases between them. This CDR3 has 13 amino acids. The germline V gene has CDR1 SGHRS and CDR2 YFSETQ. CDR3 amino acids: CASSWENQETQYF. In DNA form, the CDR3 reads TGCGCCAGCAGCTGGGAGAACCAAGAGACCCAGTACTTC.

CDR3 in amino acids: CASSSGRQPQETQYF. As DNA, the CDR3 is TGTGCCAGCAGCTCGGGACGGCAGCCACAAGAGACCCAGTACTTC. V gene TRBV7-2 combines with J gene TRBJ2-5; D tentatively reads TRBD1 or TRBD2 (5 bases each). The CDR3 totals 15 residues. V was clipped by 4 bases and J by 2 bases, with 14 bases between them. The germline V gene encodes CDR1 SGHTA and CDR2 FQGNSA.

This clone has just one count. V gene TRBV25-1 combines with J gene TRBJ2-1; 7 nucleotides agree with TRBD1. Unmatched junction bases numbered 1, after V lost 3 bases and J lost 2 bases. In germline, CDR1 is MGHDK, CDR2 SYGVNS. CDR3 length: 14 amino acids. The CDR3 sequence: CASSEGTAYNEQFF. CDR3 sequence (DNA): TGTGCCAGCAGTGAGGGGACAGCCTACAATGAGCAGTTCTTC.

This sequence joins TRBV15 and TRBJ2-5; D is tentatively TRBD1 or TRBD2 (6 bases each). The CDR3 is 16 residues long. CDR1 LNHNV and CDR2 YYDKDF come from the germline V gene (reference sequence). The V gene lost 0 bases and the J gene lost 2 bases, with 13 bases spanning the gap. Here the CDR3 reads CATSRDMGGFQETQYF. CDR3 DNA: TGTGCCACCAGCAGAGATATGGGGGGCTTTCAAGAGACCCAGTACTTC. Using reference TRBV15 and TRBJ2-5 for the parts outside the CDR3, the full variable domain is DAMVIQNPRYQVTQFGKPVTLSCSQTLNHNVMYWYQQKSSQAPKLLFHYYDKDFNNEADTPDNFQSRRPNTSFCFLDIRSPGLGDTAMYLCATSRDMGGFQETQYFGPGTRLLVL.

V is TRBV7-2 and J is TRBJ2-2; D ambiguous. CDR3 size: 13 residues. The germline gives CDR1 SGHTA, CDR2 FQGNSA. Trimming removed 0 bases from V and 9 bases from J, with 8 bases in between. CDR3 sequence reads: CASSLAHGRELFF. CDR3 nucleotides: TGTGCCAGCAGCTTAGCGCACGGCCGGGAGCTGTTTTTT.

The rearrangement links TRBV2 to TRBJ1-1; a weak D match, TRBD1 (5 bases). Trimming shortened V by 11 bases and J by 11 bases, and 24 bases separated the two germline ends. This CDR3 is 13 amino acids long. Germline V gene data show CDR1 as SNHLY and CDR2 as FYNNEI. CDR3 nucleotides: TGTGCCTTATCACGGGACGGTCAAATTCCGGCTTTCTTT. This translates into CALSRDGQIPAFF.

This clone turned up a few times. This chain links TRBV16 with TRBJ1-1; unclear D gene. The V end was cut by 4 bases, the J end by 5 bases, with 14 bases between. The V gene's germline CDR1 is KGHSY and CDR2 FQNENV. CDR3 size: 14 residues. The CDR3 bases are TGTGCCAGCAGCCGATTCAGTGATCGGACTGAAGCTTTCTTT. Residues: CASSRFSDRTEAFF.

The CDR3 bases are TGTGCCAGCAGTTCCCCATATAACTATGGCTACACCTTC. Encoded protein: CASSSPYNYGYTF. The rearrangement uses TRBV28 and TRBJ1-2; unclear D gene. CDR3 length: 13 residues. Deletions cut 4 bases from V and 1 base from J, with 7 bases between. Per germline, CDR1 MDHEN and CDR2 SYDVKM.

The chain recombines TRBV10-3 with TRBJ2-7, with a tentative D call TRBD1 (5 bases). Germline V gives CDR1 ENHRY, CDR2 SYGVKD. V lost 3 bases to trimming and J lost 6 bases, with 12 bases between them. This CDR3 region has 13 residues. For the CDR3, the DNA is TGTGCCATCAGTGACGGCAGGGTAATCGAGCAGTACGTC. Translated, it gives CAISDGRVIEQYV.

The chain couples TRBV5-1 to TRBJ1-3; D gene unclear. This CDR3 has 14 residues. Trimming took 0 bases from V and 4 from J, leaving 8 bases between them. Germline loops: CDR1 SGHRS, CDR2 YFSETQ. The CDR3 loop is CASSLGGSGNTIYF. CDR3 sequence (DNA): TGCGCCAGCAGCTTGGGTGGGTCCGGAAACACCATATATTTT.